These 14 T cell receptor beta chains came from one sample sequenced in a study of PD-1 blockade in classical Hodgkin lymphoma. Profiled with immunoSEQ multiplex PCR; TCRdb holds only in-frame clones, not every one. Of some 31,000 clones in the sample, under 70% were seen once. All patients relapsed after autologous stem cell transplantation, and brentuximab vedotin exposure varied. The sample in question was peripheral blood mononuclear cells (PBMCs), obtained before the second cycle of nivolumab. These receptors all stem from a human donor with classical Hodgkin lymphoma.

The chain recombines TRBV29-1 with TRBJ2-6, with D perhaps matching TRBD2 (5 bases). Looked up from germline, CDR1 is SQVTM and CDR2 is ANQGSEA. The V end was cut by 5 bases, the J end by 0 bases, with 14 bases between. The CDR3 is 16 amino acids. The CDR3 spells CSVPKTDSSGANVLTF. The CDR3, as DNA: TGCAGCGTTCCAAAGACGGACTCCTCTGGGGCCAACGTCCTGACTTTC. The whole variable domain, remainder taken from reference TRBV29-1 and TRBJ2-6, is SAVISQKPSRDICQRGTSLTIQCQVDSQVTMMFWYRQQPGQSLTLIATANQGSEATYESGFVIDKFPISRPNLTFSTLTVSNMSPEDSSIYLCSVPKTDSSGANVLTFGAGSRLTVL.

V gene TRBV19 combines with J gene TRBJ2-7; 8 nucleotides align to TRBD2. This CDR3 spans 17 amino acids. The junction had 14 bases not matched to a gene; V was cut back by 1 base and J by 6 bases. Germline V gene sequence: CDR1 LNHDA, CDR2 SQIVND (reference sequence). In nucleotides, the CDR3 is TGTGCCAGTAGTATAGCCGGGGGGGCGATTCGACTAGGCGAGCAGTACTTC. Translating it yields CASSIAGGAIRLGEQYF.

This clone was observed a few times. The chain carries TRBV4-1 and TRBJ1-5; D remains ambiguous. V lost 1 base and J lost 3, with 16 bases in between. The CDR3 is 17 residues long. CDR1 and CDR2 from the germline V gene are MGHRA and YSYEKL. The CDR3 nucleotides are TGCGCCAGCAGCCAAGGGTTTCCAACGACCCCCAATCAGCCCCAGCATTTT. Translating gives CASSQGFPTTPNQPQHF.

The rearrangement joins TRBV6-5 to TRBJ1-2; a weak D match, TRBD1 (5 bases). CDR3 length: 13 residues. Germline CDR1 reads MNHEY; CDR2 reads SVGAGI. The ends were cut back, 6 bases at V and 4 bases at J, with 12 bases in the middle. CDR3 in DNA: TGTGCCAGCAGCCAGACGGGGCTCTATGGCTACACCTTC. This translates into CASSQTGLYGYTF.

The chain couples TRBV4-2 to TRBJ1-6, with no clear D. The CDR3 totals 16 residues. Germline lookup yields CDR1 LGHNA and CDR2 YNFKEQ. V lost 0 bases to trimming and J lost 10 bases, with 16 bases between them. DNA of the CDR3: TGTGCCAGCAGCCAAGACGTGGGGAGGGCTCGATCACCCCTCCACTTT. This sequence encodes CASSQDVGRARSPLHF.

This rearrangement joins TRBV5-5 to TRBJ1-6; the match to TRBD1 covers 8 bases. The V and J ends lost 4 bases and 12 bases, in that order; junction bases with no gene match: 6. Germline CDR1 SGHKS, CDR2 YYEKEE (reference sequence). This CDR3 contains 13 residues. CDR3: CASSNGQGEPLHF. Written as DNA, the CDR3 is TGTGCCAGCAGCAACGGACAGGGTGAACCCCTCCACTTT.

The genes are TRBV7-2 and TRBJ1-6; possible D gene TRBD1, 5 bases. CDR1 and CDR2 (germline): SGHTA, FQGNSA. Trimming pared 2 bases from V and 6 bases from J, leaving 17 bases between. CDR3 length: 17 amino acids. CDR3 region: CASSLPGRFFFNSPLHF. In DNA form, the CDR3 reads TGTGCCAGCAGCTTACCGGGACGGTTCTTTTTTAATTCACCCCTCCACTTT.

The chain is built from TRBV7-9 and TRBJ1-2, with D perhaps matching TRBD1 (6 bases). Trimming stripped 4 bases from V and 2 bases from J, with 11 bases between. CDR3 length: 14 amino acids. Germline V gene lookup returns CDR1 SEHNR and CDR2 FQNEAQ (reference sequence). The CDR3 loop is CASSSTTGNYGYTF. CDR3 in DNA: TGTGCCAGCAGCTCCACTACAGGGAACTATGGCTACACCTTC. Full variable domain (rest looked up from reference TRBV7-9 and TRBJ1-2): DTGVSQNPRHKITKRGQNVTFRCDPISEHNRLYWYRQTLGQGPEFLTYFQNEAQLEKSRLLSDRFSAERPKGSFSTLEIQRTEQGDSAMYLCASSSTTGNYGYTFGSGTRLTVV.

The chain links TRBV27 to TRBJ1-3, with 7 positions matching TRBD1. The CDR3 is 16 amino acids. Germline assignment: CDR1 MNHEY and CDR2 SMNVEV (reference sequence). Trimming took 1 base from V and 4 from J; bases not matched to a gene: 7. CDR3 bases: TGTGCCAGCAGTTTATACTTAACGGGACAGGGAAACACCATATATTTT. Translated, it gives CASSLYLTGQGNTIYF.

V gene TRBV27 combines with J gene TRBJ2-7; a possible D gene is TRBD1 (5 bases). Trimming pared 7 bases from V and 6 bases from J, leaving 13 bases between. This CDR3 contains 12 residues. Germline V CDR1 and CDR2: MNHEY, SMNVEV (reference sequence). The CDR3 nucleotides are TGTGCCAGCACCGCAGGGATGGGCGAGCAGTACTTC. This translates into CASTAGMGEQYF.

As regards this clone: This sequence is one base from a far larger clone and is likely a read error. This sequence joins TRBV4-1 and TRBJ1-1, with 7 bases identical to TRBD1. In germline, CDR1 is MGHRA, CDR2 YSYEKL. The CDR3 is 13 residues long. Trimming at V came to 4 bases and at J to 4 bases, leaving 3 bases not matched to a gene. The CDR3 region is CASSPGGVTEAFF. CDR3 in DNA: TGCGCCAGCAGCCCAGGGGGGGTCACTGAAGCTTTCTTT.

The chain carries TRBV27 and TRBJ2-5, with 9 nucleotides matching TRBD1. The J call is doubtful: the DNA matches TRBJ2-7 better. Per germline, CDR1 MNHEY and CDR2 SMNVEV (reference sequence). The CDR3 spans 14 residues. The CDR3 coding sequence is TGTGCCAGCAGTGTTGGACAGGGGAGCTACGAGCAGTACTTC. This encodes CASSVGQGSYEQYF.

The chain uses TRBV18 and TRBJ1-5; perhaps TRBD1 as D (6 bases). V was trimmed by 5 bases and J by 0 bases, leaving 8 bases between them. From germline, CDR1 is KGHSH and CDR2 LQKENI. This CDR3 has 14 amino acids. The CDR3 region is CASSTGNSNQPQHF. The CDR3 DNA is TGTGCCAGCTCAACAGGGAATAGCAATCAGCCCCAGCATTTT.

The chain joins TRBV7-2 to TRBJ2-1, with D uncertain. V was pared by 1 base and J by 8 bases, with 9 bases between. The CDR3 contains 13 residues. CDR1 SGHTA and CDR2 FQGNSA come from the germline V gene. The CDR3: CASSLGPLDEQFF. The CDR3 DNA reads as TGTGCCAGCAGCTTAGGACCCCTAGATGAGCAGTTCTTC.